This T cell receptor (beta chain) derives from a study of blood T cells in healthy people across ages. Study outcomes and limitations: Diversity of TCR beta correlated strongly with naive T cell percentage.

As for this clonotype: Its antigen is still unknown.

The CDR3 has 16 residues. Germline V gene sequence: CDR1 SGHVS, CDR2 FNYEAQ. V was trimmed by 5 bases and J by 3 bases, leaving 19 bases between them. It was with a sample-barcoded 5' primer and a J-beta primer mix that a second PCR of roughly 7 to 12 cycles was run. TCRdb re-called the 5' RACE reads through MiXCR, storing one row per CDR3 protein. Of around 1,000,000 distinct CDR3 sequences listed, about 25% are singletons. The study isolated at least 7 million PBMCs from each sample. These data also formed part of another study, on T cells of mothers and their children. That source adds: All donors were healthy and Caucasian; they were a few mothers and their six children. Sequencing got over 9.5 million TCR beta CDR3 reads from each mother and approximately 3 million from each child.

The receptor's source is a girl aged 2-10 years in good health. What was sequenced was blood. The chain joins TRBV7-6 to TRBJ2-5; possible D gene TRBD1, 6 bases. CDR3 coding DNA: TGTGCCAGCAGCCATGGGACACTCCCATCCAAAGAGACCCAGTACTTC. The encoded protein is CASSHGTLPSKETQYF.